The sequence of this T cell receptor beta chain was determined in a study of control samples from healthy donors and cancer patients. The CDR3 totals 14 residues. From germline, CDR1 is SNHLY and CDR2 FYNNEI. V lost 5 bases and J 5 bases, leaving 12 bases between the germline ends. The protocol was immunoSEQ multiplex PCR, while the TCRdb copy is restricted to in-frame clones and leaves out a portion. The sample includes 95,000 to 130,000 clones, 75% to 90% of them seen just once. This clone was recorded only once. The chain uses TRBV2 and TRBJ1-4; possible D gene TRBD1, 6 bases. Sequencing was carried out using PBMCs. The clonotype comes from a woman aged 50 to 60 with colorectal cancer. CDR3 protein: CASSRDTANEKLFF. The CDR3 DNA reads TGTGCCAGCAGTAGGGACACCGCAAATGAAAAACTGTTTTTT. The full variable domain, its missing parts supplied by reference TRBV2 and TRBJ1-4, is EPEVTQTPSHQVTQMGQEVILRCVPISNHLYFYWYRQILGQKVEFLVSFYNNEISEKSEIFDDQFSVERPDGSNFTLKIRSTKLEDSAMYFCASSRDTANEKLFFGSGTQLSVL.